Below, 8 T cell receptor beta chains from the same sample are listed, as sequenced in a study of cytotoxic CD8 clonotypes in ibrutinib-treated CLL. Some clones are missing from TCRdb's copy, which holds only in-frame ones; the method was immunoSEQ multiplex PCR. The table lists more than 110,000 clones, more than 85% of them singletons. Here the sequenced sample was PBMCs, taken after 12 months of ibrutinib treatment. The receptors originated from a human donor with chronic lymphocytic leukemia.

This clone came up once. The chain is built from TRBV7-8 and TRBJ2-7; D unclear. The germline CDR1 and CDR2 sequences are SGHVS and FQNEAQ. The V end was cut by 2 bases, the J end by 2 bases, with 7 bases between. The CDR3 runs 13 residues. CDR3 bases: TGTGCCAGCAGCTTACAGAGAACCTACGAGCAGTACTTC. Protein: CASSLQRTYEQYF.

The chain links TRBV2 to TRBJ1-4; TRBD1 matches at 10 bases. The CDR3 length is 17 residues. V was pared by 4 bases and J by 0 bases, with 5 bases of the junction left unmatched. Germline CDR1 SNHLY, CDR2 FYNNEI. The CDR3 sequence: CASSGGQGIATNEKLFF. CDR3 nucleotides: TGTGCCAGCAGTGGGGGACAGGGGATTGCAACTAATGAAAAACTGTTTTTT.

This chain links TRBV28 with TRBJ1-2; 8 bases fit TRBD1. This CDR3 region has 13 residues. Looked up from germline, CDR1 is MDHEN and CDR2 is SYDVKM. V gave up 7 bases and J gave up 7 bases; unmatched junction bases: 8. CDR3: CASKIQGALGYTF. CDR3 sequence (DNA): TGTGCCAGCAAAATCCAGGGGGCGCTTGGCTACACCTTC.

In DNA form, the CDR3 reads TGTGCCAGCAGTTACGGGATGAACACTGAAGCTTTCTTT. This encodes CASSYGMNTEAFF. The V and J genes are TRBV6-5 and TRBJ1-1, with D unclear. Between the trimmed V and J ends, which lost 2 bases and 0 bases, there was a span of 4 bases. This CDR3 contains 13 residues. Germline V gives CDR1 MNHEY, CDR2 SVGAGI.

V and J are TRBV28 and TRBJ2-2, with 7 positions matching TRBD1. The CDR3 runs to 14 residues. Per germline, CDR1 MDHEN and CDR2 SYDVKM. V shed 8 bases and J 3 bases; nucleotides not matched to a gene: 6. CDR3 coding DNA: TGTGCCAGCCGGAGAGGGGGCGACACCGGGGAGCTGTTTTTT. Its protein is CASRRGGDTGELFF.

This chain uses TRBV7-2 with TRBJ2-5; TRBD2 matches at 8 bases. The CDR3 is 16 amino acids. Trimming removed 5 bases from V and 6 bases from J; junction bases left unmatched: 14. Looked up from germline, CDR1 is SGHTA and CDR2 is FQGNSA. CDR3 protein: CASSPDGFREGKTQYF. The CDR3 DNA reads TGTGCCAGCAGCCCAGACGGGTTTCGGGAGGGCAAGACCCAGTACTTC.

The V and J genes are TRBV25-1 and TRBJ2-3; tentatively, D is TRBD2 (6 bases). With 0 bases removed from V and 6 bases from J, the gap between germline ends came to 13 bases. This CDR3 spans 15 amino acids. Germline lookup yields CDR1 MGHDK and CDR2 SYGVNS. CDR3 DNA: TGTGCCAGCAGTGAATATACCAGGGAGGCGGATACGCAGTATTTT. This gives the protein CASSEYTREADTQYF.

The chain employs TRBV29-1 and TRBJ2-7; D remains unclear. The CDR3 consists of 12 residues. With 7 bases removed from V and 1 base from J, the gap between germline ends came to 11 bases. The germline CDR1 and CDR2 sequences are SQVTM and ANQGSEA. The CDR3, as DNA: TGCAGCGCGCGCTCTGGGTCCTACGAGCAGTACTTC. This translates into CSARSGSYEQYF.